This is a list of T cell receptor beta chains from one sample in a study of shared clonotypes between healthy human individuals. Produced via immunoSEQ multiplex PCR; TCRdb's table is partial and in-frame only. The sample consists of about 980,000 clones, approximately 80% of them appearing once. The sample taken for sequencing was memory CD4+ T cells sorted from blood. These receptors were collected from a man in his late teens or twenties in good health. Each CDR3 is given with its conserved first and last residue. D genes are given only for firm matches. Clone size, where shown, is once, few, many, or a class for clones that have expanded.

V gene	clone size	J gene	D gene	CDR3 DNA	CDR3 protein
TRBV2	NA	TRBJ2-1	TRBD2	TGTGCCAGCAGTGAGCTAGCGGGGACATACAATGAGCAGTTCTTC	CASSELAGTYNEQFF
TRBV4-1	NA	TRBJ1-6	TRBD1	TGCGCCAGCAGCCCCCGGAACAGGGGGAATTCACCCCTCCACTTT	CASSPRNRGNSPLHF
TRBV19	NA	TRBJ2-1	NA	TGTGCCAGTAGCCGCATCGCCTACAATGAGCAGTTCTTC	CASSRIAYNEQFF
TRBV5-4	NA	TRBJ2-1	TRBD2	TGTGCCAGCAGCCGGGATCTAGCGGGAGATAATGAGCAGTTCTTC	CASSRDLAGDNEQFF
TRBV6-1	NA	TRBJ1-5	TRBD1	TGTGCCAGCAGGTTAGACAGGGTTGGCAATCAGCCCCAGCATTTT	CASRLDRVGNQPQHF
TRBV7-9	NA	TRBJ1-5	NA	TGTGCCAGCAGCTTAAGTCGGGGCAATCAGCCCCAGCATTTT	CASSLSRGNQPQHF
TRBV6-1	NA	TRBJ1-1	NA	TGTGCCAGCATCCGGGACGGAGTGAACACTGAAGCTTTCTTT	CASIRDGVNTEAFF
TRBV29-1	NA	TRBJ2-7	TRBD2	TGCAGCGTTGAAGGGGAGGGCGGCGAGCAGTACTTC	CSVEGEGGEQYF
TRBV6-1	many	TRBJ1-6	TRBD1	TGTGCCAGTACAGGGGCGCGAAATTCACCCCTCCACTTT	CASTGARNSPLHF
TRBV5-4	NA	TRBJ2-5	NA	TGTGCCAGCAGCTTTGGACCAGCAGCCGGAGAAGAGACCCAGTACTTC	CASSFGPAAGEETQYF
TRBV28	NA	TRBJ1-1	NA	TGTGCCAGCACTTTAGACACTGAAGCTTTCTTT	CASTLDTEAFF
TRBV6-1	NA	TRBJ1-5	NA	TGTGCCAGCAGTCGGTGGGGGGGCCAGCCCCAGCATTTT	CASSRWGGQPQHF
TRBV12-5	NA	TRBJ2-7	NA	TGTGCTAGTGGTCCCTCCCCCGAGCAGTACTTC	CASGPSPEQYF
TRBV10-1	few	TRBJ1-1	NA	TGCGCCAGCAGTGAGTCGAGGATTGGTACTGAAGCTTTCTTT	CASSESRIGTEAFF
TRBV30	NA	TRBJ2-7	NA	TGTGCCTGGAGGGGAGTCACAAGCTACGAGCAGTACTTC	CAWRGVTSYEQYF
TRBV4-1	NA	TRBJ2-7	TRBD2	TGCGCCAGCAGCCAACCCCCCGGGGGTAGCGGGGGCTACGAGCAGTACTTC	CASSQPPGGSGGYEQYF
TRBV11-2	NA	TRBJ2-7	TRBD1	TGTGCCAGCAGCTTCGAATTCGGGACAGGGAACTACGAGCAGTACTTC	CASSFEFGTGNYEQYF